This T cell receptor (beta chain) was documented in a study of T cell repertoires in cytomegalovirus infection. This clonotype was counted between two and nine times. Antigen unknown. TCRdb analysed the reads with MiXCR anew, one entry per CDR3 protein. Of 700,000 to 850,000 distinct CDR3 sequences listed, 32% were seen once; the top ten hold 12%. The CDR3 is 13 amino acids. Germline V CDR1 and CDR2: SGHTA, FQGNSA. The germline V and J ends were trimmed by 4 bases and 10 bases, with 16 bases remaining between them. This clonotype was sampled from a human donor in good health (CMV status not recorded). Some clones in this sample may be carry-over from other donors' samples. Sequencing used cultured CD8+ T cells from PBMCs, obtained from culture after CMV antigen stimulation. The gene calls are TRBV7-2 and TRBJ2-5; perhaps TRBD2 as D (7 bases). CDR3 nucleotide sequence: TGTGCCAGCAGCTCCCCTGAGGGGGGGATCCAGTACTTC. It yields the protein CASSSPEGGIQYF.